This T cell receptor (beta chain) originates from a study of T cells after yellow fever vaccination (dated by TCRdb to the late 2010s). Broadly, across the study: Libraries from fractions with low cell numbers were prepared with the SMART-Seq v4 Ultra Low Input RNA kit. Two healthy male donors made up the cohort, one aged 18 to 30 years and the other aged 30 to 40 years. Blood was drawn at multiple timepoints before and after primary and secondary immunization, with bulk PBMC replicates and cell subsets isolated. To follow T-cell clones before and after primary and booster YFV17D yellow fever vaccination, bulk TCR alpha and beta repertoires were sequenced over time. The research as a whole found: Computational filtering was required because FACS-sorted repertoires could contain abundant contaminating clonotypes from the bulk population. The secondary T-cell response was found to be weaker but faster than the primary response, with a peak reached on day 5 rather than on day 15. Only two donors were included in the study, so the extent to which the findings can be generalized is limited. Most clones expanded after primary vaccination (96% of CD4 and 88% of CD8) were re-detected after the booster, suggesting that broad memory maintenance occurred. A small share of clonotypes occurred in both CD4 and CD8 compartments, likely arising from convergent recombination.

Per the germline V gene (reference sequence), SGHNT is the CDR1 and YYREEE is the CDR2. The CDR3 has 16 amino acids, counting the end cysteine and phenylalanine. CDR3 DNA only is kept here, 48 bases in frame from base 1. V trim: 3 bases; J trim: 4 bases; unmatched bases: 11. Regarding this clonotype: Its antigen remains undetermined. Base quality data are lacking; no much larger clone is found one base away.

The treatment or condition label corresponds to: live attenuated yellow fever vaccine strain. PBMCs were isolated from peripheral blood using a standard Ficoll-Paque protocol. Dynabeads CD4 and CD8 positive selection kits were used to isolate CD4 and CD8 T-cell fractions. TriZol was used to extract RNA from bulk PBMCs, from CD4 and CD8 fractions, and from dextramer-positive and dextramer-negative fractions. The sequencing machine was an Illumina NovaSeq 6000. Synthesis of TCR cDNA relied on 5'RACE template switching, a step that introduced a universal primer site along with unique molecular identifiers. Priming for cDNA synthesis came from both the TCR alpha and TCR beta constant segments. Libraries were amplified in two PCR steps, with sample barcodes and sequencing adapters added in the second step. Sequencing of the libraries was done on either Illumina HiSeq 2500 (2x100 bp) or NovaSeq (2x150 bp). Per the original workflow: Reads were demultiplexed and collapsed into UMI consensus sequences with MIGEC, and V(D)J alignment was performed with MiXCR. Vaccine-responding clonotypes were defined with edgeR using replicate PBMC samples, requiring FDR below 0.01 and a log2 fold change above 5 up to day 15. Each bulk clonotype was labeled CD4 or CD8 based on which sequenced repertoire, CD4 or CD8, contained the clonotype at higher abundance. In TCRdb, the public reads were trimmed at Q25 with fastp and aligned with MiXCR, with productive beta chains retained. Entries are consolidated by CDR3 protein sequence, retaining the most common genes and DNA. The V and J calls here are based on TCRdb, not the publication. The sample table lists about 340,000 distinct CDR3 sequences, roughly an eighth of them with a count of one. Clones ranked in the top ten supply approximately 3.4% of the sample.

The TCR was taken from a man between 18 and 29 years old who received the YFV17D yellow fever vaccine. Source: CD4+ T cells sorted from PBMCs, taken 15 days after the yellow fever booster vaccination. Rearrangement joined TRBV5-4 to TRBJ2-3; TRBD1 matches 7 bases in the middle. The nucleotides read TGTGCCAGCAGCTCCGGCCGGGACAGACGATCAGATACGCAGTATTTT. Translated, this is CASSSGRDRRSDTQYF.